This is a list of T cell receptor beta chains from one sample in a study of cytomegalovirus exposure and HLA in healthy donors. Profiled with immunoSEQ multiplex PCR; TCRdb holds only in-frame clones, not every one. This repertoire shows about 100,000 clones, about 68% found once; its top ten account for roughly 14%. The material sequenced was PBMCs. Receptor source: a male donor in good health and CMV-seropositive. Each CDR3 is given with its conserved first and last residue. The D gene is left open where the match is weak. Where a row states a size, it is once, few, many or the class of an expanded clone; other rows omit it.

>TRBV13|TRBJ2-5|TRBD2|.
TGTGCCAGCCGCCGCTTAGCGGGGCAAGAGACCCAGTACTTC
CASRRLAGQETQYF
>TRBV7-9|TRBJ1-1|.|.
TGTGCCAGCAGCCAGTCGGCACAGGGACCGAACACTGAAGCTTTCTTT
CASSQSAQGPNTEAFF
>TRBV2|TRBJ2-2|.|.
TGTGCCAGCAGTGTTCAGACCGGGGAGCTGTTTTTT
CASSVQTGELFF
>TRBV11-2|TRBJ2-3|.|.
TGTGCCAGCAGCTTAGATTCAGAAGATACGCAGTATTTT
CASSLDSEDTQYF
>TRBV30|TRBJ1-4|.|.
TGTGCCTGGAGTGTAGGGGGGGCCGGTGAAAAACTGTTTTTT
CAWSVGGAGEKLFF
>TRBV9|TRBJ1-2|.|.
TGTGCCAGCAGCAGTCGAGCTAACTATGGCTACACCTTC
CASSSRANYGYTF
>TRBV7-3|TRBJ1-2|.|few
TGTGCCAGCAGCCCCGGCGGGACGCGGGCCTTTGGCTACACCTTC
CASSPGGTRAFGYTF
>TRBV11-2|TRBJ2-5|.|.
TGTGCCAGCAGCTTACAGGCTTCGGGAGTCTACTTC
CASSLQASGVYF
>TRBV4-3|TRBJ2-3|TRBD2|.
TGCGCCAGCAGCCCGGAGAGCGGGGGAGTAACAGATACGCAGTATTTT
CASSPESGGVTDTQYF
>TRBV19|TRBJ1-2|.|.
TGTGCCAGCAAAGGGGTTCCCGCCGACAAAACCTATGGCTACACCTTC
CASKGVPADKTYGYTF
>TRBV6-5|TRBJ1-6|.|medium-sized
TGTGCCAGCACCTCAAAGACAGGTGAAGGATCACCCCTCCACTTT
CASTSKTGEGSPLHF